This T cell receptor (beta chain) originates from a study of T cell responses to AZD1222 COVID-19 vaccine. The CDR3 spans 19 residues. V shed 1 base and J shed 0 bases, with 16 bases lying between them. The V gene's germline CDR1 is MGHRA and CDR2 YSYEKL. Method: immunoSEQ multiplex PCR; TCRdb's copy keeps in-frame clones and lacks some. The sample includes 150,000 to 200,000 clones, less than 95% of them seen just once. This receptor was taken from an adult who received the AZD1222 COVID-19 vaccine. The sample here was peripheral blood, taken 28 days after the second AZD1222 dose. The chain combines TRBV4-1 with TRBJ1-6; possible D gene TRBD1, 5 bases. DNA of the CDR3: TGCGCCAGCAGCCAAGTGCCCCCGGGGGAGAGCTCCTATAATTCACCCCTCCACTTT. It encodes CASSQVPPGESSYNSPLHF.